Listed below are T cell receptor beta chains from one sample, sequenced in a study of shared clonotypes between healthy human individuals. The assay was immunoSEQ multiplex PCR, and TCRdb's table has in-frame clones only and misses some. The sample yields approximately 840,000 clones, about 96% seen once. Sequencing input: naive CD8+ T cells sorted from blood. These receptor sequences come from a man aged 25 to 40 in good health. The CDR3 runs from the conserved cysteine through the conserved F or W. A D gene is named only where the DNA matches it firmly. Rows give clone size only sometimes, using once, few, many, or a class for an expanded clone.

CDR3aa: CASSFSLSRPQHF
CDR3nt: TGTGCCAGCAGTTTCTCTCTTTCTCGGCCCCAGCATTTT
j_gene: TRBJ1-5
abundance: NA
v_gene: TRBV28
d_gene: NA

CDR3aa: CAISDPPGGFETQYF
CDR3nt: TGTGCCATCAGTGACCCGCCAGGGGGCTTCGAGACCCAGTACTTC
j_gene: TRBJ2-5
abundance: NA
v_gene: TRBV10-3
d_gene: TRBD1

CDR3aa: CSVAIQGREKLFF
CDR3nt: TGCAGCGTTGCTATTCAGGGACGCGAAAAACTGTTTTTT
j_gene: TRBJ1-4
abundance: NA
v_gene: TRBV29-1
d_gene: NA

CDR3aa: CAWIRPAYNEQFF
CDR3nt: TGTGCCTGGATTCGCCCCGCCTACAATGAGCAGTTCTTC
j_gene: TRBJ2-1
abundance: NA
v_gene: TRBV30
d_gene: NA

CDR3aa: CASSPMNRDLPYEQYF
CDR3nt: TGTGCCAGCAGCCCGATGAACCGGGACCTTCCCTACGAGCAGTACTTC
j_gene: TRBJ2-7
abundance: NA
v_gene: TRBV27
d_gene: NA

CDR3aa: CASSRGLGEQFF
CDR3nt: TGTGCCAGCAGTCGGGGCCTAGGGGAGCAGTTCTTC
j_gene: TRBJ2-1
abundance: NA
v_gene: TRBV28
d_gene: NA

CDR3aa: CASGSSYEQYF
CDR3nt: TGTGCCAGCGGTTCGAGCTACGAGCAGTACTTC
j_gene: TRBJ2-7
abundance: few
v_gene: TRBV28
d_gene: NA

CDR3aa: CASSPVDSSTDTQYF
CDR3nt: TGTGCCAGCAGCCCCGTGGACTCTAGCACAGATACGCAGTATTTT
j_gene: TRBJ2-3
abundance: once
v_gene: TRBV9
d_gene: NA

CDR3aa: CASSWDRAHNEQFF
CDR3nt: TGTGCCAGCAGTTGGGACAGGGCACACAATGAGCAGTTCTTC
j_gene: TRBJ2-1
abundance: NA
v_gene: TRBV27
d_gene: TRBD1

CDR3aa: CASTLDRVNYGYTF
CDR3nt: TGTGCCAGCACCCTGGACAGGGTAAACTATGGCTACACCTTC
j_gene: TRBJ1-2
abundance: NA
v_gene: TRBV28
d_gene: TRBD1

CDR3aa: CASSSTGINEKLFF
CDR3nt: TGTGCCAGCAGTTCGACAGGGATTAATGAAAAACTGTTTTTT
j_gene: TRBJ1-4
abundance: NA
v_gene: TRBV7-9
d_gene: TRBD1

CDR3aa: CASSVGTPSYEQYF
CDR3nt: TGTGCCAGTAGTGTAGGGACCCCCTCCTACGAGCAGTACTTC
j_gene: TRBJ2-7
abundance: NA
v_gene: TRBV19
d_gene: NA

CDR3aa: CATSTITGLGYEQYF
CDR3nt: TGTGCCACCAGCACCATCACAGGACTAGGGTACGAGCAGTACTTC
j_gene: TRBJ2-7
abundance: NA
v_gene: TRBV15
d_gene: TRBD2

CDR3aa: CASIKGADGYTF
CDR3nt: TGTGCCAGCATAAAAGGGGCAGATGGCTACACCTTC
j_gene: TRBJ1-2
abundance: NA
v_gene: TRBV2
d_gene: NA

CDR3aa: CASSPPGRREQFF
CDR3nt: TGTGCCAGCAGTCCCCCAGGGAGACGTGAGCAGTTCTTC
j_gene: TRBJ2-1
abundance: NA
v_gene: TRBV7-9
d_gene: NA

CDR3aa: CASSPHLSGIAPEQYF
CDR3nt: TGCGCCAGCAGCCCTCACCTTAGCGGGATTGCTCCCGAGCAGTACTTC
j_gene: TRBJ2-7
abundance: NA
v_gene: TRBV4-1
d_gene: TRBD2

CDR3aa: CASSLKAGTEAFF
CDR3nt: TGTGCCAGCAGCTTAAAGGCTGGGACTGAAGCTTTCTTT
j_gene: TRBJ1-1
abundance: NA
v_gene: TRBV7-6
d_gene: NA

CDR3aa: CASTVHGYNEQFF
CDR3nt: TGTGCCAGCACGGTACATGGGTACAATGAGCAGTTCTTC
j_gene: TRBJ2-1
abundance: once
v_gene: TRBV19
d_gene: NA

CDR3aa: CAILSGVGEQFF
CDR3nt: TGTGCCATCCTATCGGGAGTGGGTGAGCAGTTCTTC
j_gene: TRBJ2-1
abundance: NA
v_gene: TRBV10-3
d_gene: NA

CDR3aa: CAWSKLALEQFF
CDR3nt: TGTGCCTGGAGTAAGCTAGCGCTTGAGCAGTTCTTC
j_gene: TRBJ2-1
abundance: NA
v_gene: TRBV30
d_gene: NA

CDR3aa: CASSYLRGYQETQYF
CDR3nt: TGTGCCAGCAGTTATCTGAGGGGCTACCAAGAGACCCAGTACTTC
j_gene: TRBJ2-5
abundance: NA
v_gene: TRBV27
d_gene: NA

CDR3aa: CASSLGTGEAFF
CDR3nt: TGTGCCAGCAGCTTAGGGACAGGAGAAGCTTTCTTT
j_gene: TRBJ1-1
abundance: NA
v_gene: TRBV13
d_gene: NA

CDR3aa: CASSKGWRGPGPQHF
CDR3nt: TGTGCCAGCAGCAAAGGGTGGAGGGGACCTGGGCCCCAGCATTTT
j_gene: TRBJ1-5
abundance: NA
v_gene: TRBV21-1
d_gene: NA

CDR3aa: CASTARGPEAFF
CDR3nt: TGTGCCAGCACAGCCCGGGGCCCTGAAGCTTTCTTT
j_gene: TRBJ1-1
abundance: NA
v_gene: TRBV6-1
d_gene: NA

CDR3aa: CASSFRQGHYEQYF
CDR3nt: TGTGCCAGTAGTTTCAGACAGGGACACTACGAGCAGTACTTC
j_gene: TRBJ2-7
abundance: once
v_gene: TRBV19
d_gene: TRBD1

CDR3aa: CASTPGTSGSLNTGELFF
CDR3nt: TGCGCCAGCACCCCCGGGACTAGCGGGAGCCTGAACACCGGGGAGCTGTTTTTT
j_gene: TRBJ2-2
abundance: NA
v_gene: TRBV4-3
d_gene: TRBD2

CDR3aa: CASSGSSIGVGTQYF
CDR3nt: TGTGCCAGCAGCGGTTCGAGCATCGGGGTCGGTACGCAGTATTTT
j_gene: TRBJ2-3
abundance: NA
v_gene: TRBV9
d_gene: NA

CDR3aa: CASSHRGGELFF
CDR3nt: TGCGCCAGCAGTCACAGGGGCGGGGAGCTGTTTTTT
j_gene: TRBJ2-2
abundance: NA
v_gene: TRBV4-3
d_gene: TRBD1

CDR3aa: CASSRATRTTDTQYF
CDR3nt: TGTGCCAGCAGCCGGGCAACACGCACCACAGATACGCAGTATTTT
j_gene: TRBJ2-3
abundance: NA
v_gene: TRBV5-6
d_gene: NA

CDR3aa: CASSELSASYNEQFF
CDR3nt: TGTGCCAGCAGTGAACTCTCAGCCTCCTACAATGAGCAGTTCTTC
j_gene: TRBJ2-1
abundance: NA
v_gene: TRBV6-1
d_gene: NA

CDR3aa: CASSLPASDDEQYF
CDR3nt: TGTGCCAGCAGCCTCCCGGCCAGCGACGACGAGCAGTACTTC
j_gene: TRBJ2-7
abundance: NA
v_gene: TRBV7-9
d_gene: NA

CDR3aa: CASSQDDQLLYEQYF
CDR3nt: TGCGCCAGCAGCCAAGATGACCAACTACTCTACGAGCAGTACTTC
j_gene: TRBJ2-7
abundance: NA
v_gene: TRBV4-1
d_gene: NA

CDR3aa: CSARGTNEAFF
CDR3nt: TGCAGTGCTAGGGGAACGAATGAAGCTTTCTTT
j_gene: TRBJ1-1
abundance: NA
v_gene: TRBV20-1
d_gene: NA

CDR3aa: CASSSSGRRLNEQFF
CDR3nt: TGTGCCAGCAGTTCTAGCGGGAGGAGGCTCAATGAGCAGTTCTTC
j_gene: TRBJ2-1
abundance: NA
v_gene: TRBV27
d_gene: TRBD2

CDR3aa: CASSPQGAKGNTIYF
CDR3nt: TGTGCCAGCTCACCACAGGGGGCAAAAGGAAACACCATATATTTT
j_gene: TRBJ1-3
abundance: NA
v_gene: TRBV18
d_gene: TRBD1

CDR3aa: CASSLGGRRGDEQFF
CDR3nt: TGTGCCAGCAGCTTAGGGGGGAGGAGGGGCGATGAGCAGTTCTTC
j_gene: TRBJ2-1
abundance: once
v_gene: TRBV11-2
d_gene: NA

CDR3aa: CASSRTGNQGYTF
CDR3nt: TGTGCCAGCAGCCGAACAGGGAACCAAGGCTACACCTTC
j_gene: TRBJ1-2
abundance: NA
v_gene: TRBV5-8
d_gene: NA

CDR3aa: CASSQGGGAGGYTF
CDR3nt: TGTGCCAGCAGCCAAGGAGGGGGCGCTGGGGGCTACACCTTC
j_gene: TRBJ1-2
abundance: NA
v_gene: TRBV14
d_gene: TRBD1

CDR3aa: CASSYGQASSYEQYF
CDR3nt: TGTGCCAGCAGTTACGGGCAGGCGAGCTCCTACGAGCAGTACTTC
j_gene: TRBJ2-7
abundance: NA
v_gene: TRBV6-5
d_gene: NA

CDR3aa: CASRRTSGSVYNEQFF
CDR3nt: TGCGCCAGCAGACGGACTAGCGGGAGTGTGTACAATGAGCAGTTCTTC
j_gene: TRBJ2-1
abundance: NA
v_gene: TRBV5-1
d_gene: TRBD2

CDR3aa: CASSHGLVRANEKLFF
CDR3nt: TGTGCCAGCAGCCACGGTCTGGTCAGGGCGAATGAAAAACTGTTTTTT
j_gene: TRBJ1-4
abundance: NA
v_gene: TRBV5-6
d_gene: NA

CDR3aa: CSVDTGQGEKLFF
CDR3nt: TGCAGCGTTGATACGGGGCAGGGTGAAAAACTGTTTTTT
j_gene: TRBJ1-4
abundance: NA
v_gene: TRBV29-1
d_gene: NA

CDR3aa: CASSFNGKQYF
CDR3nt: TGCGCCAGCAGCTTCAATGGGAAGCAGTACTTC
j_gene: TRBJ2-7
abundance: once
v_gene: TRBV5-1
d_gene: NA

CDR3aa: CASSSFWGNSNQPQHF
CDR3nt: TGTGCCAGCAGCTCGTTCTGGGGGAATAGCAATCAGCCCCAGCATTTT
j_gene: TRBJ1-5
abundance: NA
v_gene: TRBV7-9
d_gene: NA

CDR3aa: CASSQEGGVTEAFF
CDR3nt: TGCGCCAGCAGCCAGGAAGGGGGGGTGACTGAAGCTTTCTTT
j_gene: TRBJ1-1
abundance: NA
v_gene: TRBV4-1
d_gene: NA

CDR3aa: CASRPTGVETQYF
CDR3nt: TGTGCCAGCAGACCGACAGGGGTCGAGACCCAGTACTTC
j_gene: TRBJ2-5
abundance: NA
v_gene: TRBV2
d_gene: TRBD1

CDR3aa: CSVRVWESSTDTQYF
CDR3nt: TGCAGCGTCAGGGTTTGGGAGAGTAGCACAGATACGCAGTATTTT
j_gene: TRBJ2-3
abundance: NA
v_gene: TRBV29-1
d_gene: NA

CDR3aa: CASRTIGGRTGELFF
CDR3nt: TGTGCCAGCAGGACGATCGGGGGGCGGACCGGGGAGCTGTTTTTT
j_gene: TRBJ2-2
abundance: NA
v_gene: TRBV11-2
d_gene: NA

CDR3aa: CSVETGVGNTIYF
CDR3nt: TGCAGCGTTGAAACAGGGGTGGGAAACACCATATATTTT
j_gene: TRBJ1-3
abundance: NA
v_gene: TRBV29-1
d_gene: TRBD1

CDR3aa: CSAYAPGRGSGSYNEQFF
CDR3nt: TGCAGCGCATACGCGCCGGGGCGCGGCAGCGGGTCGTACAATGAGCAGTTCTTC
j_gene: TRBJ2-1
abundance: once
v_gene: TRBV29-1
d_gene: NA

CDR3aa: CAWSVSGWETQYF
CDR3nt: TGTGCCTGGAGTGTAAGTGGCTGGGAGACCCAGTACTTC
j_gene: TRBJ2-5
abundance: NA
v_gene: TRBV30
d_gene: NA